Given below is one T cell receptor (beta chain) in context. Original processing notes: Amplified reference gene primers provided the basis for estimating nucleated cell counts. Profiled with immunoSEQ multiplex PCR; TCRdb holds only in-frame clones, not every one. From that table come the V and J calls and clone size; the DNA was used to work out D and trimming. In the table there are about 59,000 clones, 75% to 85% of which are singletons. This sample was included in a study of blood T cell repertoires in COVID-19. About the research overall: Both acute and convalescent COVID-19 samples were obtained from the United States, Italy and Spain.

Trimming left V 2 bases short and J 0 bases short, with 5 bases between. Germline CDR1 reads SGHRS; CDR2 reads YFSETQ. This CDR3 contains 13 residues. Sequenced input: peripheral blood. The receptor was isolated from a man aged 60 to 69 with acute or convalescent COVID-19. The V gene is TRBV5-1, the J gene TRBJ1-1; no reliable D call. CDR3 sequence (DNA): TGCGCCAGCAGCTTCCAGATGAACACTGAAGCTTTCTTT. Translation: CASSFQMNTEAFF.